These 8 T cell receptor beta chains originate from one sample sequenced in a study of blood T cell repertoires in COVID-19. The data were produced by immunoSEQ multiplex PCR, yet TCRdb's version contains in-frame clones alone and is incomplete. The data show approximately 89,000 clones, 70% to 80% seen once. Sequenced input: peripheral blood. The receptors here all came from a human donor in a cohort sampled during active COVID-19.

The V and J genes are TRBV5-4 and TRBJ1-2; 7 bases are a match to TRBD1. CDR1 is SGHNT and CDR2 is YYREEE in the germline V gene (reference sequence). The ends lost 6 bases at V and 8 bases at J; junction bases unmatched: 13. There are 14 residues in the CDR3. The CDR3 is CASTEDRTLGGYTF. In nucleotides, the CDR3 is TGTGCCAGCACCGAGGACAGGACCTTGGGGGGCTACACCTTC.

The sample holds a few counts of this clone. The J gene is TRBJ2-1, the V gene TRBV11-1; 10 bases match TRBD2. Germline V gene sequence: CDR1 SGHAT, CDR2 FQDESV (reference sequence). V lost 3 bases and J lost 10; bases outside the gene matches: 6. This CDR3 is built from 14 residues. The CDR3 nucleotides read TGTGCCAGCAGCTTTCTAGCGGGAGAGGGCGAGCAGTTCTTC. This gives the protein CASSFLAGEGEQFF.

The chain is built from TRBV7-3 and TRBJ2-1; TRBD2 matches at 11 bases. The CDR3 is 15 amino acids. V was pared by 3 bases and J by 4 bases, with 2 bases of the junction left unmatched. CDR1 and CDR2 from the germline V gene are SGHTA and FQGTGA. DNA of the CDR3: TGTGCCAGCAGCTTGCTAGCGGGAGGATACAATGAGCAGTTCTTC. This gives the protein CASSLLAGGYNEQFF. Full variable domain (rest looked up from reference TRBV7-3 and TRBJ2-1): GAGVSQTPSNKVTEKGKYVELRCDPISGHTALYWYRQSLGQGPEFLIYFQGTGAADDSGLPNDRFFAVRPEGSVSTLKIQRTERGDSAVYLCASSLLAGGYNEQFFGPGTRLTVL.

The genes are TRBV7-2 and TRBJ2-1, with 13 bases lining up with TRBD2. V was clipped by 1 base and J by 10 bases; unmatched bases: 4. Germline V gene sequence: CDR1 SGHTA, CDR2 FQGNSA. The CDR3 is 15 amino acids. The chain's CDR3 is CASSLELAGGSEQFF. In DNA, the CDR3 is TGTGCCAGCAGCTTAGAACTAGCGGGGGGGTCCGAGCAGTTCTTC.

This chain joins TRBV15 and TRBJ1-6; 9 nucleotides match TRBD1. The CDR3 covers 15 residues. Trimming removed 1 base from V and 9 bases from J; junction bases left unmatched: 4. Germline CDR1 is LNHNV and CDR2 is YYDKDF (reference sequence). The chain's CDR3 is CATSRVGTGTSPLHF. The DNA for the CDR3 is TGTGCCACCAGCAGAGTTGGGACAGGGACTTCACCCCTCCACTTT.

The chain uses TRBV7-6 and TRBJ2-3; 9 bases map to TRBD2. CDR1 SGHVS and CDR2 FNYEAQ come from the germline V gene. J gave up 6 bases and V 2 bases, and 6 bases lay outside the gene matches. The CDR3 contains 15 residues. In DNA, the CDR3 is TGTGCCAGCAGCTTATCAGGCGGGAGGGGTGATACGCAGTATTTT. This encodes CASSLSGGRGDTQYF.

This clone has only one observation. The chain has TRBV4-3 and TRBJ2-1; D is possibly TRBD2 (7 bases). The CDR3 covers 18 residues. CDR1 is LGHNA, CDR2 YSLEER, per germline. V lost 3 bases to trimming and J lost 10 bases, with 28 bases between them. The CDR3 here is CASSHLVSGSIGGGEQFF. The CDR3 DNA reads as TGCGCCAGCAGCCACCTAGTGTCGGGATCGATAGGGGGGGGAGAGCAGTTCTTC.

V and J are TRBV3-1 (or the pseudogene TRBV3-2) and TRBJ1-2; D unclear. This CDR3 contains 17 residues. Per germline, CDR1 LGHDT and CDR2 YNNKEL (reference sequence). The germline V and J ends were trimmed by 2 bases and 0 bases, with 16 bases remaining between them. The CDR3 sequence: CASSQSSTKNTNYGYTF. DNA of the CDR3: TGTGCCAGCAGCCAAAGTAGCACTAAGAATACTAACTATGGCTACACCTTC.